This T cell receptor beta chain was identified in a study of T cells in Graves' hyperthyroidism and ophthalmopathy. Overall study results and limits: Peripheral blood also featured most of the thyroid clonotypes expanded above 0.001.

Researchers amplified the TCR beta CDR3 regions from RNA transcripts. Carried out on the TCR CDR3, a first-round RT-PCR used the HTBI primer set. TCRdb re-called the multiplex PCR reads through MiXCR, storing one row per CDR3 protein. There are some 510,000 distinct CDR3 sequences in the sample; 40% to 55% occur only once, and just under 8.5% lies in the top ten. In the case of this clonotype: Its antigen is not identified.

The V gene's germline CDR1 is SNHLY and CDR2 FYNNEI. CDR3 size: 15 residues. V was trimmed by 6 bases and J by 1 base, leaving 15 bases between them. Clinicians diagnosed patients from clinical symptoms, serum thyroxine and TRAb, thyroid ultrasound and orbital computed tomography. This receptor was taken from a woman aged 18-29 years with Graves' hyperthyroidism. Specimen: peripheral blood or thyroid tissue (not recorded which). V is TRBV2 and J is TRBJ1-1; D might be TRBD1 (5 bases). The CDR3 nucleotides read TGTGCCAGCAGCTTAGCTCTTGGGACGAACACTGAAGCTTTCTTT. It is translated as CASSLALGTNTEAFF. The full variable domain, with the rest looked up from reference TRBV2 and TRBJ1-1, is EPEVTQTPSHQVTQMGQEVILRCVPISNHLYFYWYRQILGQKVEFLVSFYNNEISEKSEIFDDQFSVERPDGSNFTLKIRSTKLEDSAMYFCASSLALGTNTEAFFGQGTRLTVV.